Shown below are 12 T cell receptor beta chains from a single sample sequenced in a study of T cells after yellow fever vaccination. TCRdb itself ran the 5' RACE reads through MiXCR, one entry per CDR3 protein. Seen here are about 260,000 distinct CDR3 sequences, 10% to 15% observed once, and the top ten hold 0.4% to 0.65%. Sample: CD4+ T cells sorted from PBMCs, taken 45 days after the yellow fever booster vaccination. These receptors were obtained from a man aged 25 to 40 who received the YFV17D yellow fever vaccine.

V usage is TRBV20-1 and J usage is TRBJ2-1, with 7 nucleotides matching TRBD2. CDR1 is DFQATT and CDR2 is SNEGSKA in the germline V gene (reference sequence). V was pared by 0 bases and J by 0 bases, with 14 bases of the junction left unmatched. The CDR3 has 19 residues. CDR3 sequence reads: CSARDGKRETLSSYNEQFF. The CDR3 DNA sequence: TGCAGTGCTAGAGATGGCAAGCGGGAAACCCTGAGCTCCTACAATGAGCAGTTCTTC.

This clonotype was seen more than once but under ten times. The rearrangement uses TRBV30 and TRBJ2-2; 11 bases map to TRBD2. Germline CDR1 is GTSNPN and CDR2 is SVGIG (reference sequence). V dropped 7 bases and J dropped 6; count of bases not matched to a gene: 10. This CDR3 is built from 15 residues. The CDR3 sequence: CASTRLAGKSGELFF. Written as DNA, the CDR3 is TGTGCCTCGACTCGACTAGCGGGAAAATCCGGGGAGCTGTTTTTT. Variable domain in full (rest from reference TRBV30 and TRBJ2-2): SQTIHQWPATLVQPVGSPLSLECTVEGTSNPNLYWYRQAAGRGLQLLFYSVGIGQISSEVPQNLSASRPQDRQFILSSKKLLLSDSGFYLCASTRLAGKSGELFFGEGSRLTVL.

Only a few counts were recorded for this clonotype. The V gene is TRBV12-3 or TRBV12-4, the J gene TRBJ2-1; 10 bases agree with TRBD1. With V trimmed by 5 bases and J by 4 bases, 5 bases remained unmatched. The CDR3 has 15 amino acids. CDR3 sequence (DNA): TGTGCCAGCAGTCCCGGACAGGGGGTATACAATGAGCAGTTCTTC. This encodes CASSPGQGVYNEQFF.

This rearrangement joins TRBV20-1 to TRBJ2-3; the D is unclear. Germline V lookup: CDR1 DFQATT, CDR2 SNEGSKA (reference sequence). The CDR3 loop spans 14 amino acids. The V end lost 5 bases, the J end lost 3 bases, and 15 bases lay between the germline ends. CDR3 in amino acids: CSACPLKGTDTQYF. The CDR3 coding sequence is TGCAGTGCTTGCCCACTGAAAGGAACAGATACGCAGTATTTT.

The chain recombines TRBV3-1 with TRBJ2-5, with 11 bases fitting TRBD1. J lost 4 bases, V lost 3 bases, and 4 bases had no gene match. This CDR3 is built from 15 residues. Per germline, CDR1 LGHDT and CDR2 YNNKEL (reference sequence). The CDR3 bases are TGTGCCAGCAGCCACTACGGACAGGGGGCAGAGACCCAGTACTTC. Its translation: CASSHYGQGAETQYF.

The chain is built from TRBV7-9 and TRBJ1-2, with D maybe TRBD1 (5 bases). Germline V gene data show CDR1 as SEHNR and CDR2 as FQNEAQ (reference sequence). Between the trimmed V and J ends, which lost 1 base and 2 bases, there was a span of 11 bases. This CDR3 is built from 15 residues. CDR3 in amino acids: CASSLDVGQNYGYTF. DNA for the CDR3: TGTGCCAGCAGCTTAGATGTGGGGCAGAACTATGGCTACACCTTC.

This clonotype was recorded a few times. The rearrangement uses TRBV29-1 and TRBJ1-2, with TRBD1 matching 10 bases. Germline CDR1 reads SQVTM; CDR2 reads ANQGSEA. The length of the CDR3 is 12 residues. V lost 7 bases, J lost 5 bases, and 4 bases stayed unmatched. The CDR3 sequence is CSDGQGGYGYTF. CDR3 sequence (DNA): TGCAGCGACGGACAGGGGGGATATGGCTACACCTTC.

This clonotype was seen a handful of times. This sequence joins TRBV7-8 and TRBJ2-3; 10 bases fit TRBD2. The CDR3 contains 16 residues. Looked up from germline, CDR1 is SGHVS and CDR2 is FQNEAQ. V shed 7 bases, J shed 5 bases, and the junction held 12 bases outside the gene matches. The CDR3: CASNYQSGRARDTQYF. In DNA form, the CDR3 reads TGTGCCAGCAACTACCAAAGCGGGAGGGCCAGAGATACGCAGTATTTT.

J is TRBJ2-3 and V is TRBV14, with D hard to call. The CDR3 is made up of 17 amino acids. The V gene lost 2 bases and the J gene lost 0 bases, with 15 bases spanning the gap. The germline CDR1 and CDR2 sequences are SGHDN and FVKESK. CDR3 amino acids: CASSQLNPYRSTDTQYF. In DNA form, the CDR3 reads TGTGCCAGCAGCCAACTTAACCCGTATAGGAGCACAGATACGCAGTATTTT.

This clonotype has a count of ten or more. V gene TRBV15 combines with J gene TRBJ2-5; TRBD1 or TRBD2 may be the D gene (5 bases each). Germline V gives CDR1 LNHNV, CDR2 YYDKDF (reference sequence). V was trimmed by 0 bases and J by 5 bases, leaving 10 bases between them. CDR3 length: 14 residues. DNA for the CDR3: TGTGCCACCAGCAGAGAGGGGGTGGAGGAGACCCAGTACTTC. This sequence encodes CATSREGVEETQYF.

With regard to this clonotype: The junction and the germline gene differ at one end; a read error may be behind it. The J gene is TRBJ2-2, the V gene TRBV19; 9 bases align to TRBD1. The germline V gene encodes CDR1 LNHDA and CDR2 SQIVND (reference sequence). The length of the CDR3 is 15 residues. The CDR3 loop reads CASSIGTGSTGELFF. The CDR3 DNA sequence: TGTGCCAGTAGCATAGGGACAGGGAGCACCGGGGAGCTGTTTTTT. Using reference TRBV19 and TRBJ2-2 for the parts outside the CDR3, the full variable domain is DGGITQSPKYLFRKEGQNVTLSCEQNLNHDAMYWYRQDPGQGLRLIYYSQIVNDFQKGDIAEGYSVSREKKESFPLTVTSAQKNPTAFYLCASSIGTGSTGELFFGEGSRLTVL.

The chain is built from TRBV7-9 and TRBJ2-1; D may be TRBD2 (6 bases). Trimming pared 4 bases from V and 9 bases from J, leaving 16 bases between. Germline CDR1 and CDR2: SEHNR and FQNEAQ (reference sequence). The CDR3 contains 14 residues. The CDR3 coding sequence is TGTGCCAGCAGCTCATGGGGGGATGGGGGTGAGCAGTTCTTC. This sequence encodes CASSSWGDGGEQFF.